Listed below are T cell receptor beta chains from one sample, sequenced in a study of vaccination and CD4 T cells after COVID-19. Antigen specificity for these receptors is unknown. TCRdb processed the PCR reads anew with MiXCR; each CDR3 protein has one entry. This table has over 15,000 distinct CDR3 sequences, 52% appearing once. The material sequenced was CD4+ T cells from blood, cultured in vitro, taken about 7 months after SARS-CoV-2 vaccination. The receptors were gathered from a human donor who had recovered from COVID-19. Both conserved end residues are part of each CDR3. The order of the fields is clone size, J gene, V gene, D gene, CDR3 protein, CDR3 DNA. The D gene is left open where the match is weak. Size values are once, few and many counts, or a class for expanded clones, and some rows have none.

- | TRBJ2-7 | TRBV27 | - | CASRKPGTGNYEQYF | TGTGCCAGCAGAAAGCCCGGGACTGGAAACTACGAGCAGTACTTC
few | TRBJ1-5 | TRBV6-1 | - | CASRQSGGGNQPQHF | TGTGCCAGCAGGCAGTCCGGGGGTGGCAATCAGCCCCAGCATTTT
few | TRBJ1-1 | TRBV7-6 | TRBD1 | CASSLTPGQASEAFF | TGTGCCAGCAGCTTGACCCCGGGACAGGCCTCAGAAGCTTTCTTT
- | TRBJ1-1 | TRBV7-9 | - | CASSWTVNTEAFF | TGTGCCAGCAGCTGGACAGTTAACACTGAAGCTTTCTTT
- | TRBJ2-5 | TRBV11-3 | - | CASSPYTGQEIQYF | TGTGCCAGCAGCCCATACACAGGGCAAGAGATCCAGTACTTC
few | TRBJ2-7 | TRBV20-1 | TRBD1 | CSARDSGTAYEQYF | TGCAGTGCTAGAGATTCTGGGACAGCCTACGAGCAGTACTTC
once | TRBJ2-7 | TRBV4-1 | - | CASSQGLRGPSYEQYF | TGCGCCAGCAGCCAAGGCTTAAGGGGACCCTCCTACGAGCAGTACTTC
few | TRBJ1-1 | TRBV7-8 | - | CASSLGVQGEAFF | TGTGCCAGCAGTCTGGGGGTGCAAGGGGAAGCTTTCTTT
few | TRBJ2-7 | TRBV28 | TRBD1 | CASSKRNRGSSYEQYF | TGTGCCAGCAGTAAACGAAACAGGGGGAGCTCCTACGAGCAGTACTTC
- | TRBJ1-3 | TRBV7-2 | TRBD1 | CASSLTGQAISGNTIYF | TGTGCCAGCAGCTTAACGGGACAGGCGATCTCTGGAAACACCATATATTTT
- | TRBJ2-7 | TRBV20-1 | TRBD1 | CSARAARGLVEQYF | TGCAGTGCTAGAGCCGCCAGGGGGCTCGTCGAGCAGTACTTC
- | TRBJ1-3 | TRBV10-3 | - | CASSQNSGNTIYF | TGTGCCAGCAGTCAAAACTCGGGAAACACCATATATTTT
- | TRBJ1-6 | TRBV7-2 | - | CASSTNRVPNSPLHF | TGTGCCAGCAGCACCAACAGGGTACCCAATTCACCCCTCCACTTT
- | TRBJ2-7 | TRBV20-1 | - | CSARDFNSPIGQYF | TGCAGTGCTAGAGATTTTAACAGCCCCATTGGGCAGTACTTC
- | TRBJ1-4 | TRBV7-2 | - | CASSPPGAGGEKLFF | TGTGCCAGCAGCCCCCCAGGGGCAGGTGGTGAAAAACTGTTTTTT
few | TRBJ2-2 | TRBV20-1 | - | CSAVDSPNTGELFF | TGCAGTGCCGTGGACAGCCCGAACACCGGGGAGCTGTTTTTT
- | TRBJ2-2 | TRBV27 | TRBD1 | CASSRQGATGELFF | TGTGCCAGCAGCCGACAGGGGGCAACCGGGGAGCTGTTTTTT